This T cell receptor beta chain appears in the sequencing data of a study of patients and donors after allogeneic stem cell transplantation. Each CDR3 protein gets one entry after TCRdb re-called the RT-PCR reads with MiXCR. The sample shows thousands of distinct CDR3 sequences, about 12% of them seen only once. This receptor was obtained from a human donor who was either an allogeneic HSCT recipient or a stem cell or donor lymphocyte infusion donor (not recorded which). It is not recorded whose cells these are; they may come from a transplant donor. The sample taken for sequencing was blood, either unsorted or a sorted T cell fraction (not recorded which).

The CDR3 DNA reads TGTGCCAGTAGTCCAGTGACAGGGTTGGGTGGCTACACCTTC. Amino acids: CASSPVTGLGGYTF. The chain has TRBV19 and TRBJ1-2; 7 positions match TRBD1. This CDR3 contains 14 residues. The germline CDR1 and CDR2 sequences are LNHDA and SQIVND (reference sequence). The trim removed 5 bases at V and 7 bases at J, leaving 10 bases unmatched.